This record covers a single T cell receptor (beta chain). Its antigen remains unknown. One base away lies a much larger clone, so this may be a sequencing read error. The record originates from a study of blood T cells in healthy people across ages. Findings and caveats of the study: Older individuals had lower TCR beta diversity per million T cells (the decline was roughly linear).

Using a J-beta primer mix together with a sample-barcoded 5' primer, a second PCR was run for about 6 to 11 cycles. A 12-random-nucleotide template-switch adaptor tagged each cDNA molecule. From the 5' RACE reads, TCRdb called clonotypes with MiXCR, one entry per CDR3 protein. The top ten clones hold 20% to 25% of a sample with 1.8 million or so distinct CDR3 sequences, approximately 40% of them seen once. Source material: blood. This receptor was obtained from a human donor in good health.

The CDR3 region has the DNA TGTGCCATCAGTGAGTCGAAGGCCGAGCAGTACTTC. As protein: CAISESKAEQYF. The J gene is TRBJ2-5, the V gene TRBV10-3; D unresolved. The J call is in doubt because the DNA end fits TRBJ2-7 better. The CDR3 covers 12 residues. Per the germline V gene, CDR1 is ENHRY and CDR2 is SYGVKD.